These 31 T cell receptor beta chains share one sample of origin, sequenced in a study of cytomegalovirus exposure and HLA in healthy donors (dated by TCRdb to 2015 to 2018). The method behind the library was the immunoSEQ multiplex PCR assay. A mixture of 60 forward primers for TCR Vbeta segments and 13 reverse primers for TCR Jbeta segments was used in the multiplex PCR. The immuneACCESS repertoire file appears here via TCRdb, limited to in-frame rearrangements. These files lack a portion of the clones; in checked studies, under half of the deficit traces to unresolved V genes, and the cause of the others is not known. For this sample there are approximately 100,000 clones; 79% appear just once. The ten biggest clones cover 3% to 3.5% of the sample. The sequencing sample was made of PBMCs. The source of these receptors is a woman between 40 and 55 years old in good health and CMV-seronegative.

The V and J genes are TRBV5-1 and TRBJ2-5; D is possibly TRBD1 (5 bases). The CDR3 runs to 15 residues. V was trimmed by 0 bases and J by 5 bases, leaving 14 bases between them. CDR1 and CDR2 (germline): SGHRS, YFSETQ. The CDR3 region has the DNA TGCGCCAGCAGCTTGGCCGGCAGGGAACGTGAGACCCAGTACTTC. Amino acid sequence: CASSLAGRERETQYF.

This chain links TRBV6-1 with TRBJ2-2, with D perhaps matching TRBD2 (5 bases). The ends were cut back, 2 bases at V and 2 bases at J, with 15 bases in the middle. Germline lookup yields CDR1 MNHNS and CDR2 SASEGT. CDR3 length equals 17 residues. The CDR3 here is CASSESWETVNTGELFF. The CDR3 DNA follows: TGTGCCAGCAGTGAAAGCTGGGAGACGGTCAACACCGGGGAGCTGTTTTTT.

This clone turned up a few times. J is TRBJ2-5 and V is TRBV10-2; 7 bases align to TRBD2. Germline V CDR1 and CDR2: WSHSY, SAAADI. The J segment lost 2 bases and the V segment lost 0 bases, leaving 3 bases of the junction unmatched. The CDR3 length is 15 residues. The CDR3 DNA is TGCGCCAGCAGTGAGTCGGGGGGGACGCAAGAGACCCAGTACTTC. Residues: CASSESGGTQETQYF.

This clone was observed once. The chain is built from TRBV30 and TRBJ1-2; TRBD1 matches 8 bases. Per germline, CDR1 GTSNPN and CDR2 SVGIG (reference sequence). Unmatched junction bases numbered 5, after V lost 4 bases and J lost 7 bases. This CDR3 has 12 amino acids. CDR3 DNA: TGTGCCTGGACAGGGGGCGCCTCTGGCTACACCTTC. This translates into CAWTGGASGYTF.

This sequence joins TRBV28 and TRBJ2-1, with D uncertain. V lost 8 bases, J lost 13 bases, and 24 bases lay in between. Germline V gene lookup returns CDR1 MDHEN and CDR2 SYDVKM. The CDR3 runs 14 residues. The CDR3 DNA is TGTGCCAGCCTGCCCCGGAGTGAGGCCCCGGTACAGTTCTTC. Its translation: CASLPRSEAPVQFF.

The CDR3 sequence: CASSLATRGETQYF. The DNA of the CDR3 is TGTGCCAGCAGCTTGGCGACCCGAGGGGAGACCCAGTACTTC. The chain uses TRBV5-4 and TRBJ2-5, with D perhaps TRBD2 (5 bases). V was cut by 0 bases and J by 5 bases, with 11 bases left in between. From germline, CDR1 is SGHNT and CDR2 YYREEE (reference sequence). There are 14 residues in the CDR3.

The rearrangement links TRBV5-1 to TRBJ1-2; perhaps TRBD1 as D (5 bases). CDR1 is SGHRS and CDR2 is YFSETQ in the germline V gene. V was cut by 4 bases and J by 4 bases, with 20 bases left in between. The CDR3 totals 16 residues. The CDR3 sequence: CASSPSTGTNPYGYTF. CDR3 coding DNA: TGCGCCAGCAGCCCCTCCACCGGGACTAATCCCTATGGCTACACCTTC.

This rearrangement joins TRBV25-1 to TRBJ2-5; 10 nucleotides align to TRBD2. V trimming: 1 base; J trimming: 7 bases; junction bases outside the gene matches: 15. There are 18 residues in the CDR3. The germline V gene has CDR1 MGHDK and CDR2 SYGVNS. The chain's CDR3 is CASSESGTSAELGGTQYF. The DNA for the CDR3 is TGTGCCAGCAGTGAATCTGGGACTAGCGCCGAACTAGGGGGGACCCAGTACTTC. The full variable domain, with the rest looked up from reference TRBV25-1 and TRBJ2-5, is EADIYQTPRYLVIGTGKKITLECSQTMGHDKMYWYQQDPGMELHLIHYSYGVNSTEKGDLSSESTVSRIRTEHFPLTLESARPSHTSQYLCASSESGTSAELGGTQYFGPGTRLLVL.

Only a few counts were recorded for this clone. This chain links TRBV19 with TRBJ1-2; TRBD1 agrees at 8 bases. The trim removed 7 bases at V and 4 bases at J, leaving 8 bases unmatched. The CDR3 consists of 14 residues. Germline assignment: CDR1 LNHDA and CDR2 SQIVND (reference sequence). CDR3 protein: CASKDTGGPYGYTF. CDR3 sequence (DNA): TGTGCCAGTAAAGATACAGGGGGACCCTATGGCTACACCTTC. Full variable domain (remainder filled in from reference TRBV19 and TRBJ1-2): DGGITQSPKYLFRKEGQNVTLSCEQNLNHDAMYWYRQDPGQGLRLIYYSQIVNDFQKGDIAEGYSVSREKKESFPLTVTSAQKNPTAFYLCASKDTGGPYGYTFGSGTRLTVV.

The CDR3 reads CASSQVGETQYF. CDR3 nucleotide sequence: TGTGCCAGTAGTCAGGTGGGAGAGACCCAGTACTTC. V gene TRBV19 combines with J gene TRBJ2-5, with D unclear. V lost 5 bases, J lost 4 bases, and 8 bases lay in between. Germline loops: CDR1 LNHDA, CDR2 SQIVND (reference sequence). The CDR3 consists of 12 residues.

The chain joins TRBV19 to TRBJ1-2; unclear D gene. The CDR3 extends over 15 amino acids. From germline, CDR1 is LNHDA and CDR2 SQIVND (reference sequence). The V gene lost 1 base and the J gene lost 5 bases, with 14 bases spanning the gap. The CDR3 loop is CASSIARDPLYGYTF. Here the CDR3 DNA reads TGTGCCAGTAGTATAGCGAGGGATCCGTTATATGGCTACACCTTC.

J is TRBJ2-5 and V is TRBV7-2; no firm D call. The germline V gene encodes CDR1 SGHTA and CDR2 FQGNSA. V lost 5 bases to trimming and J lost 2 bases, with 9 bases between them. The CDR3 runs 13 residues. CDR3 loop: CASSAARQETQYF. CDR3 nucleotide sequence: TGTGCCAGCAGCGCCGCCCGGCAAGAGACCCAGTACTTC.

This clone has a handful of counts. This sequence joins TRBV29-1 and TRBJ2-1; 12 nucleotides line up with TRBD2. Germline V gene data show CDR1 as SQVTM and CDR2 as ANQGSEA. Germline trimming cut 1 base from V and 6 bases from J; bases unmatched to any gene: 7. The CDR3 runs 16 residues. For the CDR3, the DNA is TGCAGCGTTGAAGGCTCCGGGACTAGCGGGCCCAATGAGCAGTTCTTC. It codes for CSVEGSGTSGPNEQFF.

The rearrangement joins TRBV9 to TRBJ2-6; 9 bases fit TRBD1. The CDR3 consists of 18 residues. J was trimmed by 2 bases and V by 6 bases; bases with no gene match: 12. Germline V lookup: CDR1 SGDLS, CDR2 YYNGEE. CDR3 loop: CASTVFPGQGPGANVLTF. The CDR3 nucleotides are TGTGCCAGCACTGTCTTCCCGGGACAGGGCCCTGGGGCCAACGTCCTGACTTTC. The complete variable domain, with remaining parts taken from reference TRBV9 and TRBJ2-6, reads DSGVTQTPKHLITATGQRVTLRCSPRSGDLSVYWYQQSLDQGLQFLIQYYNGEERAKGNILERFSAQQFPDLHSELNLSSLELGDSALYFCASTVFPGQGPGANVLTFGAGSRLTVL.

V is TRBV9 and J is TRBJ2-1, with 10 nucleotides matching TRBD2. CDR3 length: 16 amino acids. Germline V gives CDR1 SGDLS, CDR2 YYNGEE. The trim removed 0 bases at V and 4 bases at J, leaving 4 bases unmatched. The CDR3 region is CASSVGGLATYNEQFF. The CDR3 bases are TGTGCCAGCAGCGTAGGGGGACTAGCGACGTACAATGAGCAGTTCTTC. Looking up the rest from reference TRBV9 and TRBJ2-1 gives the full variable domain: DSGVTQTPKHLITATGQRVTLRCSPRSGDLSVYWYQQSLDQGLQFLIQYYNGEERAKGNILERFSAQQFPDLHSELNLSSLELGDSALYFCASSVGGLATYNEQFFGPGTRLTVL.

The rearrangement joins TRBV28 to TRBJ1-1; the D gene is possibly TRBD1 (6 bases). This CDR3 comprises 15 residues. The germline gives CDR1 MDHEN, CDR2 SYDVKM. The V end was cut by 5 bases, the J end by 7 bases, with 20 bases between. In DNA, the CDR3 is TGTGCCAGCAGTCCGCCCCCAGGGGCGATGTTTGAAGCTTTCTTT. It yields the protein CASSPPPGAMFEAFF.

This clone was observed a single time. V is TRBV2 and J is TRBJ1-1; 7 nucleotides line up with TRBD1. CDR3 size: 14 residues. With V trimmed by 5 bases and J by 4 bases, 7 bases remained unmatched. The germline gives CDR1 SNHLY, CDR2 FYNNEI. CDR3 nucleotides: TGTGCCAGCAGTTTACAGGGGTTGGTCACTGAAGCTTTCTTT. Its protein product is CASSLQGLVTEAFF.

The CDR3 coding sequence is TGTGCCAGCAGCTTAGGGAGGGCGGGAGTCTACGAGCAGTACTTC. Translation gives CASSLGRAGVYEQYF. V and J are TRBV7-8 and TRBJ2-5, with TRBD2 matching 7 bases. The closer fit of TRBJ2-7 to the DNA end suggests the J call may be wrong. Looked up from germline, CDR1 is SGHVS and CDR2 is FQNEAQ. The CDR3 spans 15 residues.

This clone has just one count. V gene TRBV28 combines with J gene TRBJ1-6; TRBD1 aligns across 7 bases. V shed 7 bases, J shed 11 bases, and the junction held 20 bases outside the gene matches. Per the germline V gene, CDR1 is MDHEN and CDR2 is SYDVKM. CDR3 length: 17 amino acids. The CDR3 region is CASTNLDRAPGVAPLHF. The CDR3 DNA is TGTGCCAGCACAAACCTCGACAGGGCCCCTGGTGTGGCACCCCTCCACTTT.

V is TRBV10-3 and J is TRBJ1-5; 9 bases are a match to TRBD1. CDR1 is ENHRY and CDR2 is SYGVKD in the germline V gene. This CDR3 has 13 residues. With V trimmed by 5 bases and J by 5 bases, 1 base remained unmatched. CDR3 residues: CAISRTGDQPQHF. CDR3 DNA sequence: TGTGCCATCAGTCGGACAGGGGATCAGCCCCAGCATTTT.

This chain joins TRBV9 and TRBJ2-3; TRBD1 is a possible D gene (5 bases). With 3 bases removed from V and 1 base from J, the gap between germline ends came to 12 bases. In germline, CDR1 is SGDLS, CDR2 YYNGEE. This CDR3 has 15 amino acids. The CDR3 here is CASSADNRGTDTQYF. DNA of the CDR3: TGTGCCAGCAGCGCGGACAATCGGGGCACAGATACGCAGTATTTT. Variable domain in full (rest from reference TRBV9 and TRBJ2-3): DSGVTQTPKHLITATGQRVTLRCSPRSGDLSVYWYQQSLDQGLQFLIQYYNGEERAKGNILERFSAQQFPDLHSELNLSSLELGDSALYFCASSADNRGTDTQYFGPGTRLTVL.

The CDR3 protein is CASSFPGAMNTEAFF. The DNA for the CDR3 is TGTGCCAGCAGCTTTCCAGGGGCCATGAACACTGAAGCTTTCTTT. V usage is TRBV5-6 and J usage is TRBJ1-1; a weak D match, TRBD1 (6 bases). This CDR3 is 15 amino acids long. Germline CDR1 is SGHDT and CDR2 is YYEEEE. V lost 2 bases, J lost 0 bases, and 11 bases lay in between.

The rearrangement joins TRBV13 to TRBJ2-4; D gene ambiguous. Germline CDR1 is PRHDT and CDR2 is FYEKMQ (reference sequence). V gave up 2 bases and J gave up 9 bases, with 14 bases separating them. CDR3 length equals 14 residues. The CDR3 DNA reads TGTGCCAGCAGCTTACGGGTTCCACTTAGCATTCAGTACTTC. Protein: CASSLRVPLSIQYF.

The V and J genes are TRBV28 and TRBJ1-1; TRBD1 agrees at 8 bases. Trimming at V came to 5 bases and at J to 4 bases, leaving 12 bases not matched to a gene. CDR1 and CDR2 (germline): MDHEN, SYDVKM. The CDR3 length is 16 residues. The CDR3 sequence: CASSDAGGPTATEAFF. The CDR3 coding sequence is TGTGCCAGCAGTGATGCAGGGGGCCCAACTGCCACTGAAGCTTTCTTT.

CDR3 in amino acids: CASSLARWRGGREETQYF. The CDR3 DNA sequence: TGTGCCAGCAGCTTAGCGCGATGGCGAGGCGGGAGGGAAGAGACCCAGTACTTC. The chain is built from TRBV7-8 and TRBJ2-5; TRBD2 matches at 9 bases. J gave up 3 bases and V 0 bases, and 11 bases lay outside the gene matches. This CDR3 region has 18 residues. Germline loops: CDR1 SGHVS, CDR2 FQNEAQ. The full variable domain, in which reference TRBV7-8 and TRBJ2-5 provide the parts outside the CDR3, is GAGVSQSPRYKVAKRGQDVALRCDPISGHVSLFWYQQALGQGPEFLTYFQNEAQLDKSGLPSDRFFAERPEGSVSTLKIQRTQQEDSAVYLCASSLARWRGGREETQYFGPGTRLLVL.

The chain has TRBV7-2 and TRBJ1-4, with 8 positions matching TRBD1. This CDR3 has 15 residues. V was clipped by 5 bases and J by 12 bases; unmatched bases: 14. Germline V gives CDR1 SGHTA, CDR2 FQGNSA. The CDR3 DNA sequence: TGTGCCAGCAGCCAGAGGGGGCCGACAGGGGTGGAACTGTTTTTT. Its protein product is CASSQRGPTGVELFF.

The chain couples TRBV6-5 to TRBJ2-7; 7 bases align to TRBD1. Germline V lookup: CDR1 MNHEY, CDR2 SVGAGI. The J segment lost 2 bases and the V segment lost 5 bases, leaving 9 bases of the junction unmatched. CDR3 length: 15 residues. CDR3 region: CASSKRTGPTYEQYF. The CDR3 coding sequence is TGTGCCAGCAGTAAAAGGACAGGCCCAACCTACGAGCAGTACTTC.

This clone was seen more than once but under ten times. The chain is built from TRBV5-4 and TRBJ2-4; 14 nucleotides line up with TRBD2. The germline V gene has CDR1 SGHNT and CDR2 YYREEE (reference sequence). V gave up 4 bases and J gave up 4 bases; unmatched junction bases: 7. CDR3 length equals 17 residues. As DNA, the CDR3 is TGTGCCAGCAGCCAGGGACTAGCGGGGGCCGGAAAAAACATTCAGTACTTC. This encodes CASSQGLAGAGKNIQYF.

The chain employs TRBV5-1 and TRBJ1-1; 10 nucleotides agree with TRBD1. From germline, CDR1 is SGHRS and CDR2 YFSETQ. CDR3 length equals 14 residues. J gave up 3 bases and V 4 bases, and 3 bases lay outside the gene matches. CDR3 protein: CASSAGQGDTEAFF. The CDR3 region has the DNA TGCGCCAGCAGCGCAGGACAGGGGGACACTGAAGCTTTCTTT. The complete variable domain, with remaining parts taken from reference TRBV5-1 and TRBJ1-1, reads KAGVTQTPRYLIKTRGQQVTLSCSPISGHRSVSWYQQTPGQGLQFLFEYFSETQRNKGNFPGRFSGRQFSNSRSEMNVSTLELGDSALYLCASSAGQGDTEAFFGQGTRLTVV.

The chain joins TRBV18 to TRBJ2-3, with 7 nucleotides matching TRBD2. Germline lookup yields CDR1 KGHSH and CDR2 LQKENI. J gave up 2 bases and V 2 bases, and 19 bases lay outside the gene matches. CDR3 length: 20 residues. DNA for the CDR3: TGTGCCAGCTCACCAAAGCCGGTGGTGAGCGGGGCCCAATTCACAGATACGCAGTATTTT. Residues: CASSPKPVVSGAQFTDTQYF.

This clone was counted between two and nine times. V is TRBV5-1 and J is TRBJ1-2, with TRBD1 matching 9 bases. With 4 bases clipped from V and 5 bases from J, the junction kept 3 bases outside the gene matches. CDR3 length equals 13 residues. Germline CDR1 is SGHRS and CDR2 is YFSETQ. As DNA, the CDR3 is TGCGCCAGCAGCCGGGGGACAGGGTATGGCTACACCTTC. Protein: CASSRGTGYGYTF.